This T cell receptor (beta chain) came from a study of control samples from healthy donors and cancer patients. Clones were read by immunoSEQ multiplex PCR, and TCRdb kept only the in-frame ones, dropping some. The table has more than 85,000 clones, 88% seen once. The germline V gene has CDR1 SGHRS and CDR2 YFSETQ. V lost 4 bases and J 8 bases, leaving 19 bases between the germline ends. CDR3 length equals 15 residues. The receptor was derived from a woman in her fifties or sixties with lung cancer. Sequenced input: PBMCs. The genes are TRBV5-1 and TRBJ2-1; a weak D match, TRBD2 (6 bases). CDR3 protein: CASSPTGSGIYEQFF. CDR3 bases: TGCGCCAGCAGCCCAACCGGGAGTGGGATCTATGAGCAGTTCTTC.